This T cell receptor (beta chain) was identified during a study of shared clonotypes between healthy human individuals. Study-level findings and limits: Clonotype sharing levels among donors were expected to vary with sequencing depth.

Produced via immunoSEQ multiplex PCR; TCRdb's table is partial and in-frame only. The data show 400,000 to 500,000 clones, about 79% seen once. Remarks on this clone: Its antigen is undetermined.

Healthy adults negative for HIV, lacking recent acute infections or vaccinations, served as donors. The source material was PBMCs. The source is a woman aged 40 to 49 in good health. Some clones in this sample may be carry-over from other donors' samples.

The CDR3 DNA is TGTGCCAGCAGCTTAACCTCCTACGAGCAGTACTTC. Residues: CASSLTSYEQYF. The rearrangement uses TRBV7-6 and TRBJ2-7; D gene uncertain. Trimming removed 2 bases from V and 0 bases from J, with 2 bases in between. Germline V gives CDR1 SGHVS, CDR2 FNYEAQ. The CDR3 totals 12 residues.